This entry concerns a single TCR beta chain. Its antigen has not been determined. Within one base of it there is no much larger clone, and no base qualities were kept. This specimen comes from a study of blood T cells in healthy people across ages (dated by TCRdb to about 2015). For the study in its entirety: In model experiments, template switching captured about one uniquely barcoded TCR beta cDNA molecule for every two T cells. To avoid experimental bias, donors of different ages were distributed randomly across sequencing lanes. The donors were split into four age groups: young (average 16 years), middle-aged (39), aged (62) and long-lived (approximately 80). Two additional independent replicas of 1 million unique cDNA reads from the same blood draw were analyzed for two donors (one aged 18 to 29 and one aged 80 or older). The study measured age-related changes in TCR beta repertoire diversity using deep sequencing normalized with unique cDNA molecular identifiers. General findings and caveats noted by the study authors: Compared with the aged group, the long-lived group had more naive CD4+ T cells, fewer expanded clones and increased TCR diversity, suggesting age selection. Observed TCR beta diversity per million T cells fell roughly linearly with age, and a significant reduction was already apparent by age roughly 40. Observed TCR beta diversity correlated strongly with the percentage of naive T cells measured by flow cytometry. Bulk unsorted PBMC profiling prevented conclusive comparison of naive and antigen-experienced compartments. Estimates of total diversity from one million sequenced T cells were regarded as lower bounds and underestimates. The CMV infection status of donors was not known, potentially confounding age-related changes in expanded clonotypes.

Systemically healthy Caucasian individuals from Russia, around 38 in total and aged about 6 to 90 years, were included as donors. About 9.8 milliliters of peripheral blood were drawn from each donor into EDTA-treated Vacutainer tubes. PBMCs were isolated by Ficoll-Paque density-gradient centrifugation, with at least 7 million obtained per sample. Trizol reagent was used to extract total RNA from the PBMCs, yielding at least 6 micrograms per sample. For every donor, flow cytometry on a PBMC aliquot measured the percentage of naive CD45RAhigh/CD27high T cells. CDR1 and CDR2 (ENHRY, SYGVKD) derive from the germline V gene. Here V drops 6 bases and J drops 0 bases, and the junction holds 8 bases not matched to any gene. The CDR3 numbers 17 residues from cysteine through phenylalanine. The kept DNA is CDR3 alone, 51 bases in frame from the first base. The protocol used for the library was 5' RACE. Sequencer: Illumina HiSeq 2500. A second roughly 6 to 12 cycle PCR used a sample-barcoded 5' primer and a J-beta primer mix. Each TCR beta cDNA molecule received a unique molecular identifier from a template-switch 5' adaptor carrying 12 random nucleotides. Each sample yielded at least 2.5 million CDR3-containing paired-end reads. First-strand cDNA synthesis was performed from all RNA using the Mint cDNA synthesis kit, with priming by a TRBC-specific oligonucleotide. Following uracil-DNA glycosylase treatment, all cDNA underwent a first 18-cycle PCR with the universal primers M1SS and BC2_uni_R. The authors processed their data as follows. For normalization, 1 million high-quality reads were randomly selected from each sample, with every read carrying a distinct molecular identifier. Reads with shared molecular identifiers were discarded instead of being binned into consensus sequences. CDR3 identification, clonotype clustering and error correction used MiTCR with a Q25 quality threshold and the strictest error-elimination algorithm. A nonparametric unseen species model with Euler transformation was used to estimate lower-bound total TCR beta diversity. TCRdb applied fastp at Q25 and MiXCR to the public reads, then kept only in-frame beta chains. CDR3 protein duplicates are merged, each entry listing the most common genes and DNA. For this entry, the V and J calls and clone size follow TCRdb and not the study's own pipeline. The sample contains around 800,000 distinct CDR3 sequences, about 62% of them found a single time. The ten largest clones capture approximately 30% of the sample.

Sequencing used blood. The V and J genes are TRBV10-3 and TRBJ2-4; the central 10 bases match TRBD2. The source of this sequence is a man aged 25-45 years in good health. The DNA is as follows: TGTGCCATCAGGCCTAGCGGGGGCCCTCTAGCCAAAAACATTCAGTACTTC. This is translated as CAIRPSGGPLAKNIQYF.